The rows below give T cell receptor beta chains drawn from one sample of a study of human T cells and chemical hapten exposure. TCRdb called the RACE reads again in MiXCR, with one record for every CDR3 protein. The sample shows some 170,000 distinct CDR3 sequences, approximately 20% of them seen only once. The source was whole blood, collected in connection with sensitization to the hapten diphenylcyclopropenone (DPC). All receptors derive from a woman between 50 and 59 years old with alopecia areata. Some clones in this sample may be carry-over from other donors' samples. CDR3s include the opening cysteine and the closing phenylalanine or tryptophan. Fields, in order: clone size, V gene, J gene, D gene, CDR3 DNA, CDR3 protein. The D gene is left open where the match is weak. Clone size is shown for a subset of rows, as once, few, many or a class of expanded clone.

few	TRBV7-8	TRBJ2-2	TRBD1	TGTGCCAGCAGCACGGGACAGGGGGAAACCGGGGAGCTGTTTTTT	CASSTGQGETGELFF
-	TRBV12-5	TRBJ1-1	-	TGTGCTAGTGGTGACTTCGCCCGGGCTTCAGGGCGTACTGAAGCTTTCTTT	CASGDFARASGRTEAFF
-	TRBV6-1	TRBJ2-5	TRBD1	TGTGCCAGCAGTGAAGCGCAGGGGGCTGGGGAGACCCAGTACTTC	CASSEAQGAGETQYF
few	TRBV5-1	TRBJ2-3	-	TGCGCCAGCCGAAGCGGTAGCACAGATACGCAGTATTTT	CASRSGSTDTQYF
few	TRBV20-1	TRBJ2-3	TRBD2	TGCAGTGCCCATAGGTCTAGCGGGAGCACAGATACGCAGTATTTT	CSAHRSSGSTDTQYF
once	TRBV20-1	TRBJ1-1	-	TGCAGTGCTAGAAGCCAGACTGAAGCTTTCTTT	CSARSQTEAFF
once	TRBV20-1	TRBJ1-5	-	TGCAGTGCTAGAGATGCAGGGAATAGCAATCAGCCCCAGCATTTT	CSARDAGNSNQPQHF
many	TRBV6-1	TRBJ1-2	-	TGTGCCAGCAGTGTCCACCGGGACGGAGCTAACTATGGCTACACCTTC	CASSVHRDGANYGYTF
-	TRBV12-3/TRBV12-4	TRBJ2-1	-	TGTGCCAGCTGCACCCCGGGACTCTACAATGAGCAGTTCTTC	CASCTPGLYNEQFF
-	TRBV5-6	TRBJ1-6	-	TGTGCCAGCAGCTTGGGTTCCCGGCCCAATAATTCACCCCTCCACTTT	CASSLGSRPNNSPLHF
-	TRBV6-2/TRBV6-3	TRBJ2-1	-	TGTGCCAGCAGTTACTCCCCAGGGAGCTCCTACAATGAGCAGTTCTTC	CASSYSPGSSYNEQFF
-	TRBV10-3	TRBJ2-7	-	TGTGCCATCAGTGAGCCCGGGGGGGGGACAGGGAGCTACGAGCAGTACTTC	CAISEPGGGTGSYEQYF
-	TRBV2	TRBJ2-7	-	TGTGCCAGCAGTCGGGGGACCCCTACGTACGAGCAGTACTTC	CASSRGTPTYEQYF
-	TRBV20-1	TRBJ2-1	-	TGCAGTGCTAGTGCGTTGGGTGAGCAGTTCTTC	CSASALGEQFF
few	TRBV11-2	TRBJ2-3	-	TGTGCCAGCAGCTCTGGACTTACTAGCACAGATACGCAGTATTTT	CASSSGLTSTDTQYF
few	TRBV20-1	TRBJ2-7	-	TGCAGTGCTAGGCTAGATTTCTACGAGCAGTACTTC	CSARLDFYEQYF
-	TRBV14	TRBJ2-7	TRBD1	TGTGTCAGCAGCCAAAGGACAGGGGCAGCATCCGGGCAGTACTTC	CVSSQRTGAASGQYF
few	TRBV4-1	TRBJ2-3	TRBD2	TGCGCCAGCAGCCGGGAGGGCAAAGCGGGAGTCGGAGATACGCAGTATTTT	CASSREGKAGVGDTQYF
-	TRBV12-3/TRBV12-4	TRBJ2-1	-	TGTGCCAGCAGTTTTATGCCCAACCCCGCCTCCTACAATGAGCAGTTCTTC	CASSFMPNPASYNEQFF
few	TRBV5-6	TRBJ1-2	-	TGTGCCAGCATCCTAAACCCCTTGAGGGAGGACGACTACACCTTC	CASILNPLREDDYTF
few	TRBV5-4	TRBJ2-4	TRBD2	TGTGCCAGCAGCCTGACTAGCGGGGCCAAAAACATTCAGTACTTC	CASSLTSGAKNIQYF
-	TRBV4-2	TRBJ2-7	TRBD2	TGTGCCAGCAGCCAAGAAAGGTCTAGCGGGAGGCACGAGCAGTACTTC	CASSQERSSGRHEQYF
few	TRBV3-1	TRBJ1-1	-	TGTGCCAGCAGCCAAAATCCCGGTAGCCCTACCTCAACCATAGAAGCTTTCTTT	CASSQNPGSPTSTIEAFF
-	TRBV2	TRBJ1-4	-	TGTGCCAGCAGTGTGATAGGGGTGAATGAAAAACTGTTTTTT	CASSVIGVNEKLFF
-	TRBV12-3/TRBV12-4	TRBJ2-1	-	TGTGCCAGCGGTTATCTAGACGGTGAGCAGTTCTTC	CASGYLDGEQFF
few	TRBV20-1	TRBJ2-1	-	TGCAGTGCTAGATGGACCACCAAGCCCAACAATGAGCAGTTCTTC	CSARWTTKPNNEQFF
few	TRBV5-1	TRBJ1-2	-	TGCGCCAGCAGCTTGGAGCAGCGGGCCTATGGCTACACCTTC	CASSLEQRAYGYTF
many	TRBV6-6	TRBJ1-2	TRBD1	TGTGCCAGCAGTCCGCCGGGGACAGGGGAAGGAGTGTATGGCTACACCTTC	CASSPPGTGEGVYGYTF
-	TRBV28	TRBJ1-1	TRBD1	TGTGCCAGCAGTTCAGGCAGGGGGATGGCTTTCTTT	CASSSGRGMAFF
-	TRBV3-1	TRBJ2-5	TRBD2	TGTGCCAGCAGCCAAGAAGGGGCTAGCGGACAAGAGACCCAGTACTTC	CASSQEGASGQETQYF
-	TRBV12-3/TRBV12-4	TRBJ1-5	TRBD1	TGTGCCAGCAGTCGCAACACAGAGACAGGGGCAGGCCAGCCCCAGCATTTT	CASSRNTETGAGQPQHF
-	TRBV6-1	TRBJ2-2	TRBD2	TGTGCCAGCAGTGCGGCTACTAGCGGACAGAATTTCGCGAACACCGGGGAGCTGTTTTTT	CASSAATSGQNFANTGELFF
few	TRBV18	TRBJ1-3	-	TGTGCCAGCTCACCACGTCAAAGAGGGGGACTCTCTGGAAACACCATATATTTT	CASSPRQRGGLSGNTIYF
few	TRBV5-1	TRBJ1-1	-	TGCGCCAGCAGCTTGGCAGTGGGGAACACTGAAGCTTTCTTT	CASSLAVGNTEAFF
once	TRBV12-3/TRBV12-4	TRBJ2-3	-	TGTGCCAGCTCAGGGGACGGGAGAGCGTCAGCGCAGTATTTT	CASSGDGRASAQYF
-	TRBV29-1	TRBJ2-2	-	TGCAGCGTTGAGACCCAGGGGAGGAACACCGGGGAGCTGTTTTTT	CSVETQGRNTGELFF
-	TRBV7-2	TRBJ1-6	-	TGTGCCAGCAGCTTAGGGGGATTCTATTCACCCCTCCACTTT	CASSLGGFYSPLHF
few	TRBV9	TRBJ2-5	-	TGTGCCAGCAGCCCCTCCGTACGTGGAGTGGAGACCCAGTACTTC	CASSPSVRGVETQYF
-	TRBV9	TRBJ1-4	TRBD1	TGTGCCAGCAGCGTAGCGGGACAGCCTAATGAAAAACTGTTTTTT	CASSVAGQPNEKLFF
few	TRBV29-1	TRBJ2-1	TRBD2	TGCAGCGTTGTTAGAGGAGCGGGAGGGATTAATGCTTACAATGAGCAGTTCTTC	CSVVRGAGGINAYNEQFF
many	TRBV29-1	TRBJ2-1	TRBD2	TGCAGCGCCACCGGGACTAGCGACTACAATGAGCAGTTCTTC	CSATGTSDYNEQFF
-	TRBV19	TRBJ2-7	TRBD2	TGTGCCACCCGGGACTACACTCACGAGCAGTACTTC	CATRDYTHEQYF
few	TRBV20-1	TRBJ2-1	-	TGCAGTGCTAGAGTAACAGGCGCCCGCTCCTACAATGAGCAGTTCTTC	CSARVTGARSYNEQFF
-	TRBV5-1	TRBJ2-3	-	TGCGCCAGCAGCTTGAAGCGGCCTGCGACAGATACGCAGTATTTT	CASSLKRPATDTQYF
-	TRBV20-1	TRBJ1-6	-	TGCAGTGCACACGGTTTTCGGGATTCACCCCTCCACTTT	CSAHGFRDSPLHF
few	TRBV20-1	TRBJ2-7	-	TGCAGTGCTAGCGGGAGCTCCTACGAGCAGTACTTC	CSASGSSYEQYF
-	TRBV20-1	TRBJ1-5	-	TGCAGTGCTAGAGTAGGGGTTTTGCCCCAGCATTTT	CSARVGVLPQHF
few	TRBV27	TRBJ2-3	-	TGTGCCAGCAGTGACTTCCATACGCAGTATTTT	CASSDFHTQYF
-	TRBV20-1	TRBJ1-1	TRBD1	TGCAGTGCTACCTGGGACAGGGGAGGAATGGCTGAAGCTTTCTTT	CSATWDRGGMAEAFF